The 16 T cell receptor beta chains given below trace back to one sample, sequenced in a study of T cells after yellow fever vaccination. Each CDR3 protein gets one entry after TCRdb re-called the 5' RACE reads with MiXCR. The sample carries around 300,000 distinct CDR3 sequences, over 10% recorded once. Sequencing was performed on CD4+ T cells sorted from PBMCs, taken 45 days after the yellow fever booster vaccination. The receptors derive from a man aged 25 to 40 who received the YFV17D yellow fever vaccine.

This clonotype came up a few times. The chain has TRBV20-1 and TRBJ2-3, with D possibly matching TRBD1 (8 bases). Per germline, CDR1 DFQATT and CDR2 SNEGSKA (reference sequence). This CDR3 has 14 amino acids. V was trimmed by 8 bases and J by 6 bases, leaving 21 bases between them. CDR3 amino acids: CSQKRDRFSDTQYF. CDR3 in DNA: TGCAGTCAAAAGCGGGACAGGTTTTCCGATACGCAGTATTTT.

This clonotype appeared a few times. The chain couples TRBV7-8 to TRBJ2-2, with 10 bases matching TRBD2. Per the germline V gene, CDR1 is SGHVS and CDR2 is FQNEAQ. Trimming removed 0 bases from V and 4 bases from J; junction bases left unmatched: 5. This CDR3 has 17 amino acids. CDR3 in DNA: TGTGCCAGCAGCTTAGCTTCCCTAGCGGGAGTCACCGGGGAGCTGTTTTTT. This gives the protein CASSLASLAGVTGELFF.

To note about this clonotype: Germline is not matched at one junction end, which may reflect a read error. The rearrangement links TRBV28 to TRBJ2-1; a possible D gene is TRBD2 (7 bases). The CDR3 extends over 16 amino acids. CDR1 and CDR2 (germline): MDHEN, SYDVKM. The CDR3 loop is CSSRGSGLPSSNEQFF. CDR3 sequence (DNA): TGTTCCAGCAGGGGTTCGGGACTACCTTCTTCCAATGAGCAGTTCTTC.

In its sample, this clonotype was seen many times. This chain links TRBV4-2 with TRBJ2-6; D perhaps matches TRBD2 (5 bases). The CDR3 runs to 22 residues. Germline V gives CDR1 LGHNA, CDR2 YNFKEQ. Trimming took off 3 bases at V and 0 bases at J, with 27 bases between the two ends. The CDR3 coding sequence is TGTGCCAGCAGCCACTACTTCAGAGACCCGAGGGATCTAAGCTCTGGGGCCAACGTCCTGACTTTC. Its protein product is CASSHYFRDPRDLSSGANVLTF.

This clonotype was recorded a few times. This chain connects TRBV12-3 or TRBV12-4 to TRBJ1-1, with D hard to call. V was cut by 1 base and J by 0 bases, with 6 bases left in between. The CDR3 totals 14 residues. CDR3 DNA sequence: TGTGCCAGCAGTTTAGTGGTGCTGAACACTGAAGCTTTCTTT. Residues: CASSLVVLNTEAFF.

In this sample, this clonotype turned up a few times. V is TRBV5-1 and J is TRBJ2-1, with D possibly TRBD1 on 6 matching bases. The V gene's germline CDR1 is SGHRS and CDR2 YFSETQ. The CDR3 loop spans 15 amino acids. With 1 base removed from V and 5 bases from J, the gap between germline ends came to 13 bases. Here the CDR3 reads CASSLSGAFNNEQFF. In nucleotides, the CDR3 is TGCGCCAGCAGCTTGTCAGGGGCCTTCAACAATGAGCAGTTCTTC.

This chain uses TRBV20-1 with TRBJ2-3; D gene unclear. The CDR3 runs to 11 residues. Germline CDR1 is DFQATT and CDR2 is SNEGSKA (reference sequence). Trimming took 5 bases from V and 2 from J, leaving 5 bases between them. The CDR3 region is CSAGSTDTQYF. The CDR3 DNA sequence: TGCAGTGCTGGATCCACAGATACGCAGTATTTT.

This clonotype was counted only a few times. CDR3 DNA: TGCGCCAGCAGCCCGGAGGGGACAGGACTTGGTGAGCAGTTCTTC. This sequence encodes CASSPEGTGLGEQFF. The chain has TRBV5-1 and TRBJ2-1; 8 bases are shared with TRBD1. The germline CDR1 and CDR2 sequences are SGHRS and YFSETQ. CDR3 length equals 15 residues. V was pared by 4 bases and J by 9 bases, with 12 bases of the junction left unmatched.

This clonotype has just a few counts. The chain couples TRBV18 to TRBJ2-7; no firm D call. V was trimmed by 3 bases and J by 6 bases, leaving 24 bases between them. The CDR3 has 17 residues. Germline-derived CDR1 and CDR2 are KGHSH and LQKENI. The CDR3 protein is CASSPSVSGHSYSEQYF. CDR3 sequence (DNA): TGTGCCAGCTCACCTTCTGTCTCCGGGCACAGTTACTCCGAGCAGTACTTC. Combining the CDR3 with reference TRBV18 and TRBJ2-7 gives the whole variable domain NAGVMQNPRHLVRRRGQEARLRCSPMKGHSHVYWYRQLPEEGLKFMVYLQKENIIDESGMPKERFSAEFPKEGPSILRIQQVVRGDSAAYFCASSPSVSGHSYSEQYFGPGTRLTVT.

V is TRBV20-1 and J is TRBJ1-1; TRBD1 might be the D (6 bases). The CDR3 runs 14 residues. V was shortened by 7 bases and J by 2 bases, with 17 bases between the two germline ends. Germline V gene sequence: CDR1 DFQATT, CDR2 SNEGSKA (reference sequence). The CDR3 DNA sequence: TGCAGTGGAGCCGGGACACAGCTTAACACTGAAGCTTTCTTT. This codes for CSGAGTQLNTEAFF.

This clonotype has more than one count but fewer than ten. The chain combines TRBV7-3 with TRBJ2-1, with 10 bases identical to TRBD1. The CDR3 is 14 amino acids. Germline CDR1 is SGHTA and CDR2 is FQGTGA. V dropped 4 bases and J dropped 9; count of bases not matched to a gene: 6. As DNA, the CDR3 is TGTGCCAGCAGCTCCGGACAGGGGGGTGTTGAGCAGTTCTTC. The encoded protein is CASSSGQGGVEQFF.

This clonotype was found a few times. The V and J genes are TRBV5-1 and TRBJ2-1; 14 bases are shared with TRBD2. Germline CDR1 reads SGHRS; CDR2 reads YFSETQ. After removal of 0 bases from V and 2 bases from J, the junction contained 7 bases not matched to a gene. This CDR3 contains 19 residues. The DNA of the CDR3 is TGCGCCAGCAGCTTGGTTGGGACTAGCGGGAGAGGGGCCTACAATGAGCAGTTCTTC. Translation gives CASSLVGTSGRGAYNEQFF.

This clonotype turned up a few times. This sequence joins TRBV7-2 and TRBJ2-5; D gene unclear. This CDR3 contains 13 residues. Germline CDR1 reads SGHTA; CDR2 reads FQGNSA. The V and J ends lost 6 bases and 4 bases respectively, with 12 bases between them. Written as DNA, the CDR3 is TGTGCCAGCAGGCACCGACCTAGAGAGACCCAGTACTTC. Translated, it gives CASRHRPRETQYF.

V is TRBV29-1 and J is TRBJ2-6; D perhaps matches TRBD2 (6 bases). Trimming removed 4 bases from V and 3 bases from J, with 16 bases in between. The CDR3 contains 16 residues. From germline, CDR1 is SQVTM and CDR2 ANQGSEA. The CDR3, as DNA: TGCAGCGTTGTCGGGAGAGGGGCCGGTGGGGCCAACGTCCTGACTTTC. It translates to CSVVGRGAGGANVLTF.

This clonotype has a handful of counts. The gene calls are TRBV7-8 and TRBJ2-2, with TRBD2 matching over 7 bases. V gave up 2 bases and J gave up 4 bases; unmatched junction bases: 4. Germline V gene data show CDR1 as SGHVS and CDR2 as FQNEAQ. The CDR3 contains 15 residues. The chain's CDR3 is CASSLMGGSTGELFF. The CDR3 region has the DNA TGTGCCAGCAGCTTAATGGGCGGGAGCACCGGGGAGCTGTTTTTT.

In this sample, this clonotype turned up a few times. The chain carries TRBV6-2 or TRBV6-3 and TRBJ1-5; D is perhaps TRBD1 (6 bases). The V end was cut by 4 bases, the J end by 6 bases, with 13 bases between. The CDR3 totals 14 residues. Germline V gene lookup returns CDR1 MNHEY and CDR2 SVGEGT. The CDR3 region has the DNA TGTGCCAGCAGTTCGGTCAGGGGTGGTCAGCCCCAGCATTTT. It yields the protein CASSSVRGGQPQHF.